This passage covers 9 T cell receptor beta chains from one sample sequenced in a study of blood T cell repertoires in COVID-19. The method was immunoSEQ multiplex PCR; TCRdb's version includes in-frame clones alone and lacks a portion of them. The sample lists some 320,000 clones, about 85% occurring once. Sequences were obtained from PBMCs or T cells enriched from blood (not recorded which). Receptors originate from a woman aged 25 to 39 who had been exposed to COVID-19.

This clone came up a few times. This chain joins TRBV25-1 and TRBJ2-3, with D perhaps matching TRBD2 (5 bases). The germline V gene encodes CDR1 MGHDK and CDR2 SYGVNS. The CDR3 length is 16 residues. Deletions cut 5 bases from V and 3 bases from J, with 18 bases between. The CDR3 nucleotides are TGTGCCAGCAGTATCTTCGTCGGAGGTGGTACAGATACGCAGTATTTT. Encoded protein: CASSIFVGGGTDTQYF.

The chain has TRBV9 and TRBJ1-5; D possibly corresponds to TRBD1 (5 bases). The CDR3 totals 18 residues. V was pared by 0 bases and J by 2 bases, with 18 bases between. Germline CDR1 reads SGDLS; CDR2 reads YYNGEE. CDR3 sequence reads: CASSVVGRVHECNQPQHF. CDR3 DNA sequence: TGTGCCAGCAGCGTAGTGGGCAGGGTCCATGAGTGCAATCAGCCCCAGCATTTT.

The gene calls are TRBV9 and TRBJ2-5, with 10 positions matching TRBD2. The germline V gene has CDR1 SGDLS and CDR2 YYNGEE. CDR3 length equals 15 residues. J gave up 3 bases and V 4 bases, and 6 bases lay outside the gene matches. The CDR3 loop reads CASSTRLAGKETQYF. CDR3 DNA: TGTGCCAGCAGCACCAGACTAGCGGGTAAAGAGACCCAGTACTTC.

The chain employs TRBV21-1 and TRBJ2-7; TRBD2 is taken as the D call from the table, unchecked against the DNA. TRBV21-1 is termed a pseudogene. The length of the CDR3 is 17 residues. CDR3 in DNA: TGTGCCAGCAGCTCCCCGGGCCTCACCTCGAGGGCCTACGAGCAGTACTTC. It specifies CASSSPGLTSRAYEQYF.

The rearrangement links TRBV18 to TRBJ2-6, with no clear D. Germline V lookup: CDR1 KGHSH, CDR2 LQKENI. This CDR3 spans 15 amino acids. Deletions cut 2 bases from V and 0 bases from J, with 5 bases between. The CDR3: CASSPSSSGANVLTF. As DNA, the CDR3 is TGTGCCAGCTCACCATCCAGCTCTGGGGCCAACGTCCTGACTTTC.

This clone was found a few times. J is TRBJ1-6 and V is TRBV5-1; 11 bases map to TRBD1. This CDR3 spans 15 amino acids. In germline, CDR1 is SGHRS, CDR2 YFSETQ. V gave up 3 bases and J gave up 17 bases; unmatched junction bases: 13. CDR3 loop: CASSSLGTGGQAIHF. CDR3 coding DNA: TGCGCCAGCAGCTCCCTGGGGACAGGGGGTCAGGCTATCCACTTT. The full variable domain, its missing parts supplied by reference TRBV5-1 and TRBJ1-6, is KAGVTQTPRYLIKTRGQQVTLSCSPISGHRSVSWYQQTPGQGLQFLFEYFSETQRNKGNFPGRFSGRQFSNSRSEMNVSTLELGDSALYLCASSSLGTGGQAIHFGNGTRLTVT.

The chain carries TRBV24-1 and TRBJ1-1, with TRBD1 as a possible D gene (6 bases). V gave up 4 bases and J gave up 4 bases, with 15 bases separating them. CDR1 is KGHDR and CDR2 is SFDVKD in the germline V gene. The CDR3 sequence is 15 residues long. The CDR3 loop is CATSERDTGITEAFF. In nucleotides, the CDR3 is TGTGCCACCAGTGAACGGGACACGGGTATCACTGAAGCTTTCTTT.

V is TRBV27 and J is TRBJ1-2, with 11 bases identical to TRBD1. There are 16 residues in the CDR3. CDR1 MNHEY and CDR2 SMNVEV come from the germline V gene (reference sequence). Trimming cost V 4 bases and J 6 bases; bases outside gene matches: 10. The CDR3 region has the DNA TGTGCCAGCAGTTATACCGGGGACAGGGGGTTTAATGGCTACACCTTC. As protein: CASSYTGDRGFNGYTF.

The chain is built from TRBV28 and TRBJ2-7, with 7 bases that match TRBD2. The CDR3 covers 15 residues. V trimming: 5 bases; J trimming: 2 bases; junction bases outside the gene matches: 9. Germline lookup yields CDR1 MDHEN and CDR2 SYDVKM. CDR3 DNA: TGTGCCAGCAGTCTCTTGGCGGGAGTGGCCTACGAGCAGTACTTC. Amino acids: CASSLLAGVAYEQYF.